Listed below are T cell receptor beta chains from one sample, sequenced in a study of T cell responses to AZD1222 COVID-19 vaccine. TCRdb's table, derived via immunoSEQ multiplex PCR, lists solely in-frame clones and lacks some. The sample lists approximately 150,000 clones; less than 95% were seen once. The sample here was peripheral blood, taken on day 0 of AZD1222 vaccination. All receptors come from an adult in good health. The CDR3 runs from the conserved cysteine through the conserved F or W. The D gene is left open where the match is weak. Clone size is stated in some rows and not others, as once, few, many or a class when expanded.

CDR3 protein | CDR3 DNA | D gene | clone size | J gene | V gene
CASRPSFYNSPLHF | TGTGCCAGCAGACCGAGCTTCTATAATTCACCCCTCCACTTT | . | . | TRBJ1-6 | TRBV6-5
CASSPGQGGKLFF | TGTGCCAGCAGTCCAGGACAGGGGGGAAAACTGTTTTTT | TRBD1 | . | TRBJ1-4 | TRBV6-5
CASSEATTTGQETQYF | TGTGCCAGCAGCGAAGCTACCACGACAGGCCAAGAGACCCAGTACTTC | . | . | TRBJ2-5 | TRBV28
CSARRTGELFF | TGCAGTGCCAGGAGGACCGGGGAGCTGTTTTTT | . | . | TRBJ2-2 | TRBV20-1
CASSARDSSNEQFF | TGCGCCAGCAGCGCCCGGGACTCCTCCAATGAGCAGTTCTTC | . | . | TRBJ2-1 | TRBV5-1
CAAYPPGFGTGELFF | TGTGCCGCATATCCGCCGGGGTTTGGGACCGGGGAGCTGTTTTTT | . | . | TRBJ2-2 | TRBV7-9
CASSPSRSEQYF | TGTGCCAGCAGTCCCTCCCGGAGCGAGCAGTACTTC | . | . | TRBJ2-7 | TRBV3-1/TRBV3-2
CATSGTVHEQFF | TGTGCCACCAGTGGGACAGTCCATGAGCAGTTCTTC | . | few | TRBJ2-1 | TRBV24-1
CAWSGLAGGGNEQFF | TGTGCCTGGAGTGGCCTAGCGGGTGGGGGGAATGAGCAGTTCTTC | TRBD2 | . | TRBJ2-1 | TRBV30
CASSEVEGTPAETQYF | TGTGCCAGCAGTGAAGTGGAGGGGACCCCCGCTGAGACCCAGTACTTC | . | . | TRBJ2-5 | TRBV6-1
CASSSPGSGNTIYF | TGTGCCAGCAGTTCACCCGGCTCTGGAAACACCATATATTTT | . | . | TRBJ1-3 | TRBV28
CASSLRGVDNQPQHF | TGTGCCAGCAGTTTAAGAGGGGTGGATAATCAGCCCCAGCATTTT | . | . | TRBJ1-5 | TRBV27
CASRPKLAGGRYEQYF | TGTGCCAGCAGACCTAAACTAGCGGGAGGTCGGTACGAGCAGTACTTC | TRBD2 | . | TRBJ2-7 | TRBV28
CASSLSQGMGNEQFF | TGCGCCAGCAGCTTGAGTCAGGGGATGGGCAATGAGCAGTTCTTC | . | . | TRBJ2-1 | TRBV5-1
CASSFLAGVWNEQFF | TGTGCCAGCAGCTTCTTAGCGGGAGTATGGAATGAGCAGTTCTTC | TRBD2 | . | TRBJ2-1 | TRBV7-3
CASSPGLAELTDTQYF | TGTGCCAGCAGCCCGGGACTAGCGGAGCTCACAGATACGCAGTATTTT | TRBD2 | . | TRBJ2-3 | TRBV11-3
CAGYPRQGEDYTEAFF | TGTGCCGGCTACCCTAGACAGGGGGAGGATTACACTGAAGCTTTCTTT | TRBD1 | few | TRBJ1-1 | TRBV2
CASSQVQETYEQYF | TGTGCCAGCAGCCAAGTGCAGGAGACCTACGAGCAGTACTTC | . | . | TRBJ2-7 | TRBV14
CASSSDTNYGYTF | TGCGCCAGCAGCTCCGACACAAACTATGGCTACACCTTC | . | . | TRBJ1-2 | TRBV5-1
CASTQTGFNQPQHF | TGTGCCAGCACCCAAACAGGGTTTAATCAGCCCCAGCATTTT | . | . | TRBJ1-5 | TRBV7-2
CASSQTTGELFF | TGCGCCAGCAGCCAAACCACCGGGGAGCTGTTTTTT | . | once | TRBJ2-2 | TRBV5-1
CASSLEGGAEQYF | TGTGCCAGCAGCTTAGAGGGAGGGGCCGAGCAGTACTTC | TRBD2 | . | TRBJ2-7 | TRBV11-3
CASSFGGNTEAFF | TGTGCCAGCAGTTTTGGCGGAAACACTGAAGCTTTCTTT | . | . | TRBJ1-1 | TRBV12-3/TRBV12-4
CASSPGVPGYGQYF | TGTGCCAGCTCACCTGGAGTGCCGGGGTACGGGCAGTACTTC | . | . | TRBJ2-7 | TRBV18
CSVTGGPGEQYF | TGCAGCGTCACAGGGGGGCCGGGCGAGCAGTACTTC | TRBD1 | . | TRBJ2-7 | TRBV29-1
CASREEIAGGRNEQFF | TGTGCCAGTAGAGAAGAGATAGCGGGAGGGCGCAATGAGCAGTTCTTC | TRBD2 | . | TRBJ2-1 | TRBV19
CAISDISYNGYTF | TGTGCCATCTCGGACATATCCTACAATGGCTACACCTTC | . | . | TRBJ1-2 | TRBV6-6
CASSLSFQNTEAFF | TGTGCCAGCAGTTTAAGTTTCCAGAACACTGAAGCTTTCTTT | . | . | TRBJ1-1 | TRBV27
CASSIKAGVYHEQYF | TGTGCCAGTAGTATTAAGGCGGGAGTCTACCACGAGCAGTACTTC | TRBD2 | . | TRBJ2-7 | TRBV19
CASSSQVGTGSSYTF | TGTGCCAGCAGTTCCCAGGTTGGGACAGGGTCTAGCTACACCTTC | TRBD1 | . | TRBJ1-2 | TRBV6-6
CASSSGTSGSNEQFF | TGCGCCAGCAGCTCCGGGACTAGCGGCTCCAATGAGCAGTTCTTC | TRBD2 | . | TRBJ2-1 | TRBV5-1
CATRGRDTHEANVLTF | TGTGCCACCAGAGGTCGGGACACCCATGAGGCCAACGTCCTGACTTTC | . | . | TRBJ2-6 | TRBV28
CASTESNGGNTGELFF | TGTGCCAGCACCGAATCGAATGGGGGGAACACCGGGGAGCTGTTTTTT | . | . | TRBJ2-2 | TRBV2
CASSLDQVDTEAFF | TGCGCCAGCAGCTTGGATCAGGTTGACACTGAAGCTTTCTTT | . | . | TRBJ1-1 | TRBV5-1
CATSRTGWETQYF | TGTGCCACCAGCAGGACAGGGTGGGAGACCCAGTACTTC | TRBD1 | . | TRBJ2-5 | TRBV15
CASSSRVLKAEAFF | TGTGCCAGCAGCTCGAGGGTATTGAAAGCTGAAGCTTTCTTT | . | . | TRBJ1-1 | TRBV5-8
CASSRTGIETEAFF | TGTGCCAGCAGCCGGACAGGGATCGAGACTGAAGCTTTCTTT | TRBD1 | . | TRBJ1-1 | TRBV3-1/TRBV3-2
CASGGEKKEAFF | TGTGCCAGCGGAGGGGAGAAGAAAGAAGCTTTCTTT | . | . | TRBJ1-1 | TRBV11-1
CASSLENIRETQYF | TGTGCCAGCAGCCTAGAGAATATCAGGGAGACCCAGTACTTC | . | once | TRBJ2-5 | TRBV11-2
CASSPRGSGRGDTQYF | TGCGCCAGCAGCCCGCGGGGGAGCGGGAGAGGTGATACGCAGTATTTT | TRBD2 | . | TRBJ2-3 | TRBV5-1
CASSPPGGPATGELFF | TGTGCCAGCTCACCACCGGGTGGACCCGCCACTGGGGAGCTGTTTTTT | . | once | TRBJ2-2 | TRBV18
CASSQERGASYEQYF | TGTGCCAGCAGCCAAGAAAGGGGCGCCTCCTACGAGCAGTACTTC | . | . | TRBJ2-7 | TRBV3-1/TRBV3-2
CASSGRPNTEAFF | TGTGCCAGCAGCGGTAGGCCGAACACTGAAGCTTTCTTT | . | . | TRBJ1-1 | TRBV28
CSVGGDRSDYGYTF | TGCAGCGTTGGAGGGGATCGATCTGACTATGGCTACACCTTC | . | . | TRBJ1-2 | TRBV29-1
CASSLVQGSEQYF | TGTGCCAGCAGCTTGGTTCAGGGGAGTGAGCAGTACTTC | . | once | TRBJ2-7 | TRBV5-6
CASSLQAAQNSPLHF | TGTGCCAGCAGCTTACAGGCGGCGCAAAATTCACCCCTCCACTTT | . | many | TRBJ1-6 | TRBV7-2
CASSRLGTFVNEQFF | TGTGCCAGCAGCAGGCTAGGTACCTTTGTCAATGAGCAGTTCTTC | . | . | TRBJ2-1 | TRBV9
CSVGQVSYEQYF | TGCAGCGTTGGACAGGTTTCCTACGAGCAGTACTTC | . | . | TRBJ2-7 | TRBV29-1
CASRLARGEQFF | TGTGCCAGCAGGCTAGCGAGGGGTGAGCAGTTCTTC | . | . | TRBJ2-1 | TRBV2
CATSSAGTSGSYEQYF | TGTGCCACCAGCAGTGCCGGGACTAGCGGTTCCTACGAGCAGTACTTC | TRBD2 | . | TRBJ2-7 | TRBV15
CASSQDRRRQETQYF | TGTGCCAGCAGCCAAGATCGGCGCAGGCAAGAGACCCAGTACTTC | . | . | TRBJ2-5 | TRBV3-1/TRBV3-2
CASSLWDRKGEKLFF | TGTGCCAGCAGTTTATGGGACAGGAAAGGAGAAAAACTGTTTTTT | TRBD1 | . | TRBJ1-4 | TRBV28
CASSLAGGTDTQYF | TGTGCCAGCAGCTTAGCGGGAGGCACAGATACGCAGTATTTT | . | . | TRBJ2-3 | TRBV7-9